The 23 T cell receptor beta chains presented below share a single source sample, sequenced in a study of blood T cells in healthy people across ages. The authors ran a second PCR of roughly 6 to 11 cycles using a sample-barcoded 5' primer and a J-beta primer mix. TCRdb re-called the 5' RACE reads through MiXCR, storing one row per CDR3 protein. The repertoire consists of about a million distinct CDR3 sequences, with 35% to 40% occurring once and the leading ten covering 13%. Sequencing was carried out using blood. These TCRs come from a man between 18 and 29 years old in good health.

This clonotype was recorded a few times. The genes are TRBV15 and TRBJ1-1; 7 bases are a match to TRBD1. Germline CDR1 is LNHNV and CDR2 is YYDKDF (reference sequence). Trimming took 5 bases from V and 5 from J; bases not matched to a gene: 5. This CDR3 is 13 amino acids long. The CDR3 here is CATSPNRGTEAFF. Here the CDR3 DNA reads TGTGCCACCAGCCCGAACAGGGGAACTGAAGCTTTCTTT.

This clonotype has more than one count but fewer than ten. This chain uses TRBV27 with TRBJ1-1; a weak D match, TRBD1 (5 bases). Germline assignment: CDR1 MNHEY and CDR2 SMNVEV (reference sequence). CDR3 length: 15 residues. V was pared by 2 bases and J by 8 bases, with 18 bases between. The CDR3 sequence is CASSLGTFGSREAFF. CDR3 coding DNA: TGTGCCAGCAGTTTAGGGACTTTCGGCTCGCGCGAAGCTTTCTTT.

This clonotype showed up just a few times. The V call is TRBV15, the J call TRBJ2-4; D possibly corresponds to TRBD2 (6 bases). The CDR3 consists of 17 residues. V was shortened by 5 bases and J by 8 bases, with 25 bases between the two germline ends. Germline lookup yields CDR1 LNHNV and CDR2 YYDKDF (reference sequence). In DNA, the CDR3 is TGTGCCACCAGCCCCCCTTGGGGGGACTCTTTTGCGGACATTCAGTACTTC. Residues: CATSPPWGDSFADIQYF.

This clonotype was counted many times. The chain has TRBV14 and TRBJ1-2; D is undetermined. CDR3 length: 11 amino acids. From germline, CDR1 is SGHDN and CDR2 FVKESK. Trimming removed 4 bases from V and 10 bases from J, with 10 bases in between. The DNA for the CDR3 is TGTGCCAGCAGCCTTGGCTTAAACTACACCTTC. It specifies CASSLGLNYTF.

The chain joins TRBV27 to TRBJ1-1; weak D call: TRBD1 (5 bases). There are 14 residues in the CDR3. The germline V and J ends were trimmed by 3 bases and 5 bases, with 13 bases remaining between them. Germline V lookup: CDR1 MNHEY, CDR2 SMNVEV (reference sequence). CDR3 loop: CASSFSGGSTEAFF. Here the CDR3 DNA reads TGTGCCAGCAGTTTTTCGGGGGGGTCGACTGAAGCTTTCTTT.

This clonotype has more than one count but fewer than ten. The V gene is TRBV5-1, the J gene TRBJ1-1; D remains ambiguous. Trimming removed 4 bases from V and 2 bases from J, with 15 bases in between. Germline V gene sequence: CDR1 SGHRS, CDR2 YFSETQ. The CDR3 totals 15 residues. The CDR3 region is CASSISGIPNTEAFF. For the CDR3, the DNA is TGCGCCAGCAGCATCTCCGGGATACCAAACACTGAAGCTTTCTTT.

In its sample, this clonotype was seen a few times. This chain connects TRBV4-2 to TRBJ2-1, with 7 bases aligning to TRBD2. Germline trimming cut 4 bases from V and 3 bases from J; bases unmatched to any gene: 9. The CDR3 consists of 16 residues. Germline V lookup: CDR1 LGHNA, CDR2 YNFKEQ. The chain's CDR3 is CASSPTEPGGYNEQFF. As DNA, the CDR3 is TGTGCCAGCAGCCCCACGGAGCCGGGGGGCTACAATGAGCAGTTCTTC.

The chain recombines TRBV25-1 with TRBJ2-5; 10 bases are shared with TRBD2. J gave up 11 bases and V 6 bases, and 15 bases lay outside the gene matches. Germline CDR1 MGHDK, CDR2 SYGVNS. The CDR3 spans 15 residues. The CDR3 region has the DNA TGTGCCAGCAGCTCTAAAAGCGGGGGGGAAAATGAGCAGTACTTC. This gives the protein CASSSKSGGENEQYF.

This rearrangement joins TRBV20-1 to TRBJ1-6; 9 bases are shared with TRBD1. From germline, CDR1 is DFQATT and CDR2 SNEGSKA (reference sequence). The CDR3 length is 15 residues. V trimming: 6 bases; J trimming: 5 bases; junction bases outside the gene matches: 8. CDR3 sequence: CSAPRDRDNNSPLHF. In DNA, the CDR3 is TGCAGTGCCCCCCGGGACAGGGACAATAATTCACCCCTCCACTTT.

This clonotype was counted between two and nine times. The gene calls are TRBV20-1 and TRBJ2-1, with 11 positions matching TRBD2. J gave up 9 bases and V 3 bases, and 7 bases lay outside the gene matches. CDR1 is DFQATT and CDR2 is SNEGSKA in the germline V gene (reference sequence). The CDR3 is 14 residues long. The CDR3 nucleotides are TGCAGTGCTAGGACCTTAGCGGGGGGGCCTGAGCAGTTCTTC. Translated: CSARTLAGGPEQFF.

This clonotype was seen repeatedly, ten times or more. This chain joins TRBV6-6 and TRBJ2-1; 8 bases map to TRBD1. V trimming: 5 bases; J trimming: 10 bases; junction bases outside the gene matches: 4. This CDR3 contains 12 residues. Germline V gene lookup returns CDR1 MNHNY and CDR2 SVGAGI (reference sequence). In nucleotides, the CDR3 is TGTGCCAGCAGTCAAGACAGGGGCGAGCAGTTCTTC. Protein sequence: CASSQDRGEQFF.

The gene calls are TRBV20-1 and TRBJ2-1; D uncertain. Germline V gives CDR1 DFQATT, CDR2 SNEGSKA (reference sequence). This CDR3 has 13 amino acids. Trimming removed 7 bases at V and 1 base at J, with 11 bases between. DNA of the CDR3: TGCAGTGTAACAGAGAAGTCCTACAATGAGCAGTTCTTC. Its protein product is CSVTEKSYNEQFF.

This sequence joins TRBV7-9 and TRBJ2-2; TRBD2 matches at 11 bases. Unmatched junction bases numbered 11, after V lost 5 bases and J lost 3 bases. The CDR3 sequence is 18 residues long. CDR1 and CDR2 from the germline V gene are SEHNR and FQNEAQ (reference sequence). CDR3 sequence reads: CASSRRLSGGADTGELFF. The CDR3 DNA is TGTGCCAGCAGCCGACGTCTTAGCGGGGGGGCCGACACCGGGGAGCTGTTTTTT.

This clonotype has more than one count but fewer than ten. The V gene is TRBV18, the J gene TRBJ1-2; TRBD1 agrees at 7 bases. The V gene end was trimmed by 3 bases and the J gene end by 6 bases; junction bases not matched to a gene: 7. Germline V gene lookup returns CDR1 KGHSH and CDR2 LQKENI. The CDR3 sequence is 14 residues long. CDR3 amino acids: CASSPLAGGHGYTF. The CDR3 bases are TGTGCCAGCTCACCGCTCGCAGGGGGGCATGGCTACACCTTC.

The genes are TRBV29-1 and TRBJ2-2, with 7 bases matching TRBD1. Unmatched junction bases numbered 8, after V lost 4 bases and J lost 6 bases. The length of the CDR3 is 14 residues. Looked up from germline, CDR1 is SQVTM and CDR2 is ANQGSEA. CDR3 region: CSVAGQALAGELFF. The CDR3 DNA is TGCAGCGTTGCTGGACAGGCCCTGGCCGGGGAGCTGTTTTTT.

The chain couples TRBV7-2 to TRBJ1-2, with 7 nucleotides matching TRBD1. Germline V CDR1 and CDR2: SGHTA, FQGNSA. The CDR3 consists of 17 residues. After removal of 5 bases from V and 7 bases from J, the junction contained 19 bases not matched to a gene. The CDR3 bases are TGTGCCAGCAGCCCCGTGCATCTCGACAGGGCTTCGGGTGGCTACACCTTC. The encoded protein is CASSPVHLDRASGGYTF. The variable domain in full, with the rest retrieved from reference TRBV7-2 and TRBJ1-2, is GAGVSQSPSNKVTEKGKDVELRCDPISGHTALYWYRQSLGQGLEFLIYFQGNSAPDKSGLPSDRFSAERTGGSVSTLTIQRTQQEDSAVYLCASSPVHLDRASGGYTFGSGTRLTVV.

This clonotype was counted between two and nine times. The rearrangement links TRBV5-4 to TRBJ2-3, with D unresolved. V was trimmed by 2 bases and J by 4 bases, leaving 11 bases between them. The CDR3 runs 14 residues. The V gene's germline CDR1 is SGHNT and CDR2 YYREEE (reference sequence). CDR3 amino acids: CASSFPTTPDTQYF. The CDR3 coding sequence is TGTGCCAGCAGCTTCCCCACTACCCCAGATACGCAGTATTTT.

V and J are TRBV5-1 and TRBJ2-2; 9 bases match TRBD1. Trimming cost V 2 bases and J 6 bases; bases outside gene matches: 2. Germline V gene data show CDR1 as SGHRS and CDR2 as YFSETQ. The CDR3 covers 14 residues. The CDR3 DNA is TGCGCCAGCAGCTTTGGACAGGGGTCCGGGGAGCTGTTTTTT. Translating it yields CASSFGQGSGELFF.

This clonotype was seen a handful of times. This chain links TRBV20-1 with TRBJ1-5; D is possibly TRBD1 (6 bases). The ends were cut back, 3 bases at V and 0 bases at J, with 12 bases in the middle. CDR3 length: 15 amino acids. Germline CDR1 and CDR2: DFQATT and SNEGSKA (reference sequence). The CDR3 nucleotides read TGCAGTGCTAGTAAGGACAGCGATAGCAATCAGCCCCAGCATTTT. The encoded protein is CSASKDSDSNQPQHF.

This chain links TRBV20-1 with TRBJ2-2; possibly TRBD1 or TRBD2 for D (5 bases each). This CDR3 has 13 amino acids. Per the germline V gene, CDR1 is DFQATT and CDR2 is SNEGSKA (reference sequence). The ends were cut back, 2 bases at V and 4 bases at J, with 8 bases in the middle. The CDR3 reads CSARPGPTGELFF. Here the CDR3 DNA reads TGCAGTGCTAGACCGGGACCCACCGGGGAGCTGTTTTTT.

The chain links TRBV2 to TRBJ1-1, with D uncertain. Between the trimmed V and J ends, which lost 7 bases and 7 bases, there was a span of 13 bases. The CDR3 loop spans 12 amino acids. Germline V gene data show CDR1 as SNHLY and CDR2 as FYNNEI. Here the CDR3 reads CASTVGGFEAFF. CDR3 nucleotides: TGTGCCAGCACCGTGGGAGGGTTTGAAGCTTTCTTT.

For this clonotype: A much more abundant neighbour one base away suggests this may be a read error. The chain couples TRBV10-3 to TRBJ2-4; D call uncertain. The CDR3 is 11 residues long. The V end lost 2 bases, the J end lost 13 bases, and 9 bases lay between the germline ends. Per germline, CDR1 ENHRY and CDR2 SYGVKD. DNA of the CDR3: TGTGCCATCAGTGAGCTCTACGGGCAGTACTTC. Encoded protein: CAISELYGQYF.

The chain recombines TRBV20-1 with TRBJ2-1, with D tentatively TRBD1 (6 bases). The last part of the DNA fits TRBJ2-7 better; the J call may be wrong. The germline V gene has CDR1 DFQATT and CDR2 SNEGSKA (reference sequence). The CDR3 has 15 amino acids. The CDR3: CSAGLGAFYYNEQYF. The CDR3 nucleotides are TGCAGTGCTGGCCTGGGGGCCTTCTACTACAATGAGCAGTACTTC.